This TCR beta chain was documented in a study of OX40 agonist ivuxolimab in advanced cancers. The table came from immunoSEQ multiplex PCR; TCRdb's copy has only in-frame clones and leaves some out. Here the sample spans 75,000 to 95,000 clones, 85% to 90% being singletons. Between the trimmed V and J ends, which lost 2 bases and 4 bases, there was a span of 8 bases. CDR3 length equals 13 residues. Germline values: CDR1 MDHEN, CDR2 SYDVKM. The rearrangement joins TRBV28 to TRBJ1-1, with D unresolved. The TCR sequence derives from an adult with an advanced solid tumor such as melanoma, head and neck, liver or kidney cancer. The input for sequencing was CD4+ or CD8+ T cells sorted from blood, taken in a trial of the OX40 agonist ivuxolimab. The CDR3 loop is CASSLRGVTEAFF. The DNA of the CDR3 is TGTGCCAGCAGTTTACGGGGTGTCACTGAAGCTTTCTTT.